This T cell receptor beta chain is drawn from a study of PD-1 blockade in classical Hodgkin lymphoma. General study findings and limits: Significantly greater TCR diversity emerged by C4D1 in CD4+ cells but not CD8+ cells.

This clone was observed once. The antigen is unknown. Each patient's relapse followed autologous stem cell transplantation, and brentuximab vedotin exposure varied. The assay was immunoSEQ multiplex PCR, and TCRdb's table has in-frame clones only and misses some. The sample has tens of thousands of clones; 70% are singletons. Deletions cut 0 bases from V and 2 bases from J, with 9 bases between. CDR1 LNHNV and CDR2 YYDKDF come from the germline V gene (reference sequence). CDR3 size: 15 residues. The V gene is TRBV15, the J gene TRBJ2-3; no clear D gene. The receptor was isolated from a human donor with classical Hodgkin lymphoma. The source was peripheral blood mononuclear cells (PBMCs), collected before the second cycle of nivolumab. The CDR3 DNA reads TGTGCCACCAGCAGAGATCTTAGTACCACAGATACGCAGTATTTT. This codes for CATSRDLSTTDTQYF.